The present T cell receptor beta chain was sequenced within a study of T cell repertoires in cytomegalovirus infection. Points from the study as a whole: Cumulative public TCR beta family frequency identified carriers of CMV plus the relevant HLA.

The V end was cut by 7 bases, the J end by 0 bases, with 12 bases between. The CDR3 is 14 amino acids. Looked up from germline, CDR1 is LNHDA and CDR2 is SQIVND (reference sequence). Regarding this clonotype: Antigen: not known.

From the reads, TCRdb called clonotypes with MiXCR, one entry per CDR3 protein. The data show around 530,000 distinct CDR3 sequences, around 27% seen once. The sample was PBMCs. This sequence originates from a human donor in good health (CMV status not recorded). Some clones in this sample may be carry-over from other donors' samples. V gene TRBV19 combines with J gene TRBJ2-5; D might be TRBD1 (5 bases). CDR3 in amino acids: CASNIDSHQETQYF. The CDR3 DNA reads TGTGCCAGTAATATTGACAGCCACCAAGAGACCCAGTACTTC.